Shown below are 15 T cell receptor beta chains from a single sample sequenced in a study of cytomegalovirus exposure and HLA in healthy donors. Data came from immunoSEQ multiplex PCR; TCRdb stores just in-frame clones and leaves some out. The table has 200,000 or so clones, approximately 80% seen once. The sequenced sample consisted of PBMCs. These receptors were collected from a man between 18 and 29 years old in good health and CMV-seropositive.

V and J are TRBV5-6 and TRBJ2-2; TRBD1 matches at 8 bases. The germline V gene encodes CDR1 SGHDT and CDR2 YYEEEE. Trimming at V came to 0 bases and at J to 3 bases, leaving 13 bases not matched to a gene. The CDR3 runs 19 residues. The CDR3 DNA reads as TGTGCCAGCAGCTTGGTGGGGATATTGGGGACAGGATACACCGGGGAGCTGTTTTTT. The encoded protein is CASSLVGILGTGYTGELFF.

The chain's CDR3 is CACDSVSMNTEAFF. CDR3 DNA: TGTGCCTGCGACAGCGTTAGTATGAACACTGAAGCTTTCTTT. J is TRBJ1-1 and V is TRBV30, with a possible D match to TRBD1 (5 bases). This CDR3 spans 14 amino acids. The germline gives CDR1 GTSNPN, CDR2 SVGIG (reference sequence). Trimming shortened V by 6 bases and J by 0 bases, and 14 bases separated the two germline ends.

This clone came up a few times. The rearrangement links TRBV10-3 to TRBJ1-3; 7 bases agree with TRBD1. CDR1 is ENHRY, CDR2 SYGVKD, per germline. Trimming removed 6 bases from V and 2 bases from J; junction bases left unmatched: 4. The CDR3 loop spans 14 amino acids. Written as DNA, the CDR3 is TGTGCCATCAGCAGAGACAGGGCTGGAAACACCATATATTTT. This translates into CAISRDRAGNTIYF.

The sample holds one count of this clone. The V and J genes are TRBV19 and TRBJ2-7; TRBD1 aligns across 9 bases. The CDR3 covers 14 residues. Per the germline V gene, CDR1 is LNHDA and CDR2 is SQIVND (reference sequence). V was clipped by 5 bases and J by 3 bases; unmatched bases: 5. The CDR3 DNA reads TGTGCCAGTAGTCCCCGGGGACAGGGCTACGAGCAGTACTTC. This codes for CASSPRGQGYEQYF.

This clone occurred a few times. The V and J genes are TRBV23-1 and TRBJ2-7; TRBD1 matches at 7 bases. TRBV23-1 is an ORF, and what it does is uncertain. The V segment lost 6 bases and the J segment 0 bases; nucleotides outside the gene matches: 8. The CDR3 runs 15 residues. This CDR3 is CASSRPGQSSYEQYF. The CDR3 DNA reads as TGCGCCAGCAGCAGACCGGGACAGAGCTCCTACGAGCAGTACTTC.

The rearrangement links TRBV5-4 to TRBJ1-1; D gene unclear. The CDR3 totals 15 residues. Germline CDR1 is SGHNT and CDR2 is YYREEE (reference sequence). Deletions cut 4 bases from V and 5 bases from J, with 18 bases between. The DNA for the CDR3 is TGTGCCAGCAGCCCATCCGAAGGGAGGTGGACTGAAGCTTTCTTT. This codes for CASSPSEGRWTEAFF.

The chain uses TRBV7-2 and TRBJ2-7; 8 nucleotides agree with TRBD1. V lost 3 bases, J lost 0 bases, and 10 bases stayed unmatched. The germline gives CDR1 SGHTA, CDR2 FQGNSA. This CDR3 comprises 17 residues. The CDR3 spells CASSLGRPGQVSYEQYF. Written as DNA, the CDR3 is TGTGCCAGCAGCTTGGGAAGACCGGGACAGGTCTCCTACGAGCAGTACTTC.

The V call is TRBV27, the J call TRBJ2-3; D gene ambiguous. This CDR3 has 14 amino acids. The germline V gene encodes CDR1 MNHEY and CDR2 SMNVEV (reference sequence). Trimming removed 3 bases at V and 0 bases at J, with 7 bases between. The CDR3 bases are TGTGCCAGCAGTTTCGGCGGTAGCACAGATACGCAGTATTTT. This encodes CASSFGGSTDTQYF.

The genes are TRBV30 and TRBJ1-2; 9 bases fit TRBD1. The CDR3 runs to 14 residues. The junction had 10 bases not matched to a gene; V was cut back by 4 bases and J by 7 bases. Germline V gene data show CDR1 as GTSNPN and CDR2 as SVGIG (reference sequence). The CDR3 region has the DNA TGTGCCTGGACCAGGGACAGGGCGATAGTTGGCTACACCTTC. Its translation: CAWTRDRAIVGYTF. The complete variable domain, with remaining parts taken from reference TRBV30 and TRBJ1-2, reads SQTIHQWPATLVQPVGSPLSLECTVEGTSNPNLYWYRQAAGRGLQLLFYSVGIGQISSEVPQNLSASRPQDRQFILSSKKLLLSDSGFYLCAWTRDRAIVGYTFGSGTRLTVV.

J is TRBJ2-1 and V is TRBV5-1; 7 nucleotides align to TRBD2. V lost 1 base, J lost 2 bases, and 12 bases stayed unmatched. Germline CDR1 reads SGHRS; CDR2 reads YFSETQ. This CDR3 is built from 18 residues. This CDR3 is CASSLLAAPPQAYNEQFF. The CDR3 coding sequence is TGCGCCAGCAGCTTGCTAGCGGCCCCCCCCCAAGCCTACAATGAGCAGTTCTTC.

This clone has just one count. The CDR3 here is CASSSGTSGRAFGDTQYF. The CDR3 bases are TGTGCCAGCTCGTCCGGGACTAGCGGGAGGGCCTTTGGAGATACGCAGTATTTT. This rearrangement joins TRBV18 to TRBJ2-3; 16 bases map to TRBD2. The CDR3 is 18 residues long. Per the germline V gene, CDR1 is KGHSH and CDR2 is LQKENI. V lost 6 bases and J lost 5; bases outside the gene matches: 11.

V and J are TRBV29-1 and TRBJ2-5; D unclear. V shed 0 bases and J shed 5 bases, with 7 bases lying between them. Germline assignment: CDR1 SQVTM and CDR2 ANQGSEA. The CDR3 totals 12 residues. The CDR3 DNA sequence: TGCAGCGTTGAAGATAATGAGGAGACCCAGTACTTC. Translation gives CSVEDNEETQYF.

The V and J genes are TRBV28 and TRBJ2-7; 9 bases fit TRBD1. After removal of 10 bases from V and 6 bases from J, the junction contained 10 bases not matched to a gene. CDR1 and CDR2 (germline): MDHEN, SYDVKM. This CDR3 has 13 amino acids. CDR3 sequence: CATKGQGWFEQYF. CDR3 DNA: TGTGCCACTAAGGGACAGGGCTGGTTCGAGCAGTACTTC.

V usage is TRBV7-7 and J usage is TRBJ2-1; 7 bases fit TRBD2. Germline V gives CDR1 SSHAT, CDR2 FNYEAQ (reference sequence). The length of the CDR3 is 16 residues. V was pared by 5 bases and J by 9 bases, with 16 bases of the junction left unmatched. The CDR3, as DNA: TGTGCCAGCAGCCGAGGGACGGGGCGGGAGTCGGTTGAGCAGTTCTTC. Translating it yields CASSRGTGRESVEQFF. Full variable domain (rest looked up from reference TRBV7-7 and TRBJ2-1): GAGVSQSPRYKVTKRGQDVTLRCDPISSHATLYWYQQALGQGPEFLTYFNYEAQPDKSGLPSDRFSAERPEGSISTLTIQRTEQRDSAMYRCASSRGTGRESVEQFFGPGTRLTVL.

V gene TRBV30 combines with J gene TRBJ2-5; maybe TRBD1 (6 bases). CDR1 and CDR2 (germline): GTSNPN, SVGIG (reference sequence). CDR3 length equals 16 residues. The V and J ends lost 4 bases and 2 bases respectively, with 20 bases between them. The CDR3 loop is CAWKPSQGYPQETQYF. CDR3 DNA: TGTGCCTGGAAGCCCTCGCAGGGGTATCCTCAAGAGACCCAGTACTTC.